This is a list of T cell receptor beta chains from one sample in a study of T cell repertoires in cytomegalovirus infection. TCRdb re-derived calls from the reads in MiXCR, one entry per CDR3 protein. The table has 200,000 or so distinct CDR3 sequences, roughly 19% seen once. Sequencing was carried out using PBMCs. The receptors were sampled from a human donor in good health (CMV status not recorded). Some clones in this sample may be carry-over from other donors' samples. The CDR3 runs from the conserved cysteine through the conserved F or W. A D gene is named only where the DNA matches it firmly. Clone size, where shown, is once, few, many, or a class for clones that have expanded.

D | J | size | V | DNA | CDR3
NA | TRBJ2-5 | few | TRBV15 | TGTGCCACCAGTGTAGGAGAGACCCAGTACTTC | CATSVGETQYF
TRBD1 | TRBJ1-2 | few | TRBV7-9 | TGTGCCAGCAGCCAAGGGGGCGGTAACTATGGCTACACCTTC | CASSQGGGNYGYTF
NA | TRBJ2-5 | NA | TRBV20-1 | TGCAGTGCTAGACCCCCAAGGAGGGTACAGACCCAGTACTTC | CSARPPRRVQTQYF
NA | TRBJ1-6 | many | TRBV6-5 | TGTGCCAGCAGGAGGGGGGACTATAATTCACCCCTCCACTTT | CASRRGDYNSPLHF
NA | TRBJ1-1 | many | TRBV7-3 | TGTGCCAGCAGCTTAGAGGCAGTCGGGGGCACTGAAGCTTTCTTT | CASSLEAVGGTEAFF
TRBD1 | TRBJ1-6 | many | TRBV11-2 | TGTGCCAGCAGCCAGGGACAGCTGGGGAGAAGTTCACCCCTCCACTTT | CASSQGQLGRSSPLHF
TRBD1 | TRBJ2-7 | NA | TRBV20-1 | TGCAGTGCTAGACACCTGGACAGGGGCGTTCGCGAGCAGTACTTC | CSARHLDRGVREQYF
NA | TRBJ1-6 | many | TRBV7-8 | TGTGCCAGCAGCTTAGAATCGGCAGGGGCTTGGGGTTATAATTCACCCCTCCACTTT | CASSLESAGAWGYNSPLHF
NA | TRBJ1-5 | NA | TRBV28 | TGTGCCAGCAGCAGAGTCTTGGGCCGCGGTCAGCCCCAGCATTTT | CASSRVLGRGQPQHF
TRBD1 | TRBJ2-3 | NA | TRBV20-1 | TGCAGTGCTCCCTCAAGGACAGGGTTCACAGATACGCAGTATTTT | CSAPSRTGFTDTQYF
TRBD1 | TRBJ1-4 | few | TRBV19 | TGTGCCAGTAAGGACAGGGGGTATGAAAAACTGTTTTTT | CASKDRGYEKLFF
NA | TRBJ1-1 | few | TRBV11-2 | TGTGCCAGCAGCTTAGAACCGGCCGGAAACACTGAAGCTTTCTTT | CASSLEPAGNTEAFF
TRBD2 | TRBJ2-2 | NA | TRBV6-2/TRBV6-3 | TGTGCCAGCAGTTACTCGACTAGCGGGAGAACCCCCGGGGAGCTGTTTTTT | CASSYSTSGRTPGELFF
NA | TRBJ1-6 | NA | TRBV12-3/TRBV12-4 | TGTGCCAGCAGTTTAGCGCTCGGGGGGCGAGGGAATTCACCCCTCCACTTT | CASSLALGGRGNSPLHF
NA | TRBJ1-1 | many | TRBV6-1 | TGTGCCAGCAGTGGACACTTTGAAGCTTTCTTT | CASSGHFEAFF
NA | TRBJ1-5 | NA | TRBV4-2 | TGTGCCAGCAGCCAAGATCCGAATGGGGTTGGTCAGCCCCAGCATTTT | CASSQDPNGVGQPQHF
NA | TRBJ2-1 | NA | TRBV7-2 | TGTGCCAGCAGCCCAATCTTGGCCCGACACCACAATGAGCAGTTCTTC | CASSPILARHHNEQFF
TRBD1 | TRBJ2-3 | NA | TRBV6-5 | TGTGCCAGAAGTTACTCGACAGGGACAGGGCTTGGAGATACGCAGTATTTT | CARSYSTGTGLGDTQYF
TRBD2 | TRBJ2-1 | NA | TRBV5-8 | TGTGCCAGCCGGCAGCGGGAGGCCCTTTGGCAGTTCTTC | CASRQREALWQFF
NA | TRBJ2-5 | few | TRBV7-9 | TGTGCCAGCAGGGGAGGAGAGAATGAGACCCAGTACTTC | CASRGGENETQYF
TRBD1 | TRBJ1-5 | many | TRBV7-8 | TGTGCCAGCAGGACAGGGGGCAGTCAGCCCCAGCATTTT | CASRTGGSQPQHF
NA | TRBJ2-1 | few | TRBV7-3 | TGTGCCAGCAGCTCGTCTAATGGCAATGAGCAGTTCTTC | CASSSSNGNEQFF
TRBD2 | TRBJ2-1 | few | TRBV5-1 | TGCGCCAGCAGCCACACTAGCGGGATCTACAATGAGCAGTTCTTC | CASSHTSGIYNEQFF
NA | TRBJ2-6 | NA | TRBV5-1 | TGCGCCAGCAGACTAACAGGGTTTGGGGCCAACGTCCTGACTTTC | CASRLTGFGANVLTF
NA | TRBJ2-5 | NA | TRBV5-1 | TGCGCCAGCAGCCGGGGATCGGACGGCAGATTGGGGACCCAGTACTTC | CASSRGSDGRLGTQYF
NA | TRBJ2-1 | many | TRBV11-3 | TGTGCCAGCAGCTTGGAGCCAGCGCGCTCCTACAATGAGCAGTTCTTC | CASSLEPARSYNEQFF
NA | TRBJ1-1 | once | TRBV12-3/TRBV12-4 | TGTGCCAGCAGTTTAGCAGAGGCCGGTACTGAAGCTTTCTTT | CASSLAEAGTEAFF